This T cell receptor beta chain was observed in a study of T cell responses to AZD1222 COVID-19 vaccine. Overall study results and limits: Mostly white British, mostly female donors; authors suggested clonal diversity may be underestimated.

This CDR3 spans 13 amino acids. Germline trimming cut 10 bases from V and 2 bases from J; bases unmatched to any gene: 4. Germline V lookup: CDR1 MNHNY, CDR2 SVGAGI (reference sequence). Concerning this clone itself: The antigen is unknown.

The repertoire was sequenced with immunoSEQ multiplex PCR; TCRdb's copy has only in-frame clones and lacks some. The table includes about 96,000 clones, 85% to 90% detected once. This chain links TRBV6-6 with TRBJ2-7; 11 bases map to TRBD2. The receptor comes from an adult in good health. Sequencing was performed on peripheral blood, taken on day 0 of AZD1222 vaccination. Written as DNA, the CDR3 is TGTGCCATCACTAGCGGGAGAGCCTACGAGCAGTACTTC. Translated, it gives CAITSGRAYEQYF.